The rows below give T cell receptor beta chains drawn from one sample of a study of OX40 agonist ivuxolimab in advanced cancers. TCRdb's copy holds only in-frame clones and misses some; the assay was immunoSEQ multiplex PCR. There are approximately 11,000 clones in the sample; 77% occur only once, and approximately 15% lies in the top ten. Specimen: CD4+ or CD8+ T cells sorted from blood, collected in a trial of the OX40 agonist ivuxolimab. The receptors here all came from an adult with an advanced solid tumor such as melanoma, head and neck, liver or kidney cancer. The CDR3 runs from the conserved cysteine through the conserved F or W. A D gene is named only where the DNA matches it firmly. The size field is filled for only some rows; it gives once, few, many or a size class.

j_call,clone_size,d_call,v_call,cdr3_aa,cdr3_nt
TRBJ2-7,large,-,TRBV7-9,CASSFSGTLYEQYF,TGTGCCAGCAGCTTTAGTGGTACCCTATACGAGCAGTACTTC
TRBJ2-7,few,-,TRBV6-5,CASMEQFSYEQYF,TGTGCCAGCATGGAACAGTTCTCCTACGAGCAGTACTTC
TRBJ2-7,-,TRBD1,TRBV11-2,CASSPWTGGLYEQYF,TGTGCCAGCAGCCCCTGGACAGGGGGCCTCTACGAGCAGTACTTC
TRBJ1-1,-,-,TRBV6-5,CASSYSGGVTEAFF,TGTGCCAGCAGTTACTCAGGAGGGGTCACTGAAGCTTTCTTT
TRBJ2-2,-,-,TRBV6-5,CASSYWTIATGELFF,TGTGCCAGCAGTTACTGGACCATAGCGACCGGGGAGCTGTTTTTT
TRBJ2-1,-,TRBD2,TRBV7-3,CASGTSVYNEQFF,TGTGCCAGCGGGACTAGCGTTTACAATGAGCAGTTCTTC
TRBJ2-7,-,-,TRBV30,CAWRGRGYEQYF,TGTGCCTGGAGGGGACGGGGGTACGAGCAGTACTTC
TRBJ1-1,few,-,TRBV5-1,CASSLAGNTEAFF,TGCGCCAGCAGCTTGGCGGGGAACACTGAAGCTTTCTTT
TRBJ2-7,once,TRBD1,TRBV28,CASSFGSTGVDEQYF,TGTGCCAGCAGTTTTGGGTCCACAGGGGTCGACGAGCAGTACTTC
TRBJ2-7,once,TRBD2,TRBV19,CASSPQAAGVAYEQYF,TGTGCCAGTAGTCCCCAAGCGGCGGGGGTCGCCTACGAGCAGTACTTC
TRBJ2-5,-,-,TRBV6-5,CASSYSQMYQETQYF,TGTGCCAGCAGTTACTCGCAGATGTACCAAGAGACCCAGTACTTC
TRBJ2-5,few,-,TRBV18,CASSPTGGWAQETQYF,TGTGCCAGCTCACCAACGGGCGGATGGGCCCAAGAGACCCAGTACTTC
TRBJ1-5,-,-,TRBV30,CAWSLPGTLSNQPQHF,TGTGCCTGGAGCTTGCCCGGGACACTTAGCAATCAGCCCCAGCATTTT
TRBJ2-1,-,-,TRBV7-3,CASSLDPVGEQFF,TGTGCCAGCAGCTTAGACCCCGTCGGTGAGCAGTTCTTC
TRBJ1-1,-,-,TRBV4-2,CASSPRAGNTEAFF,TGTGCCAGCAGCCCCCGGGCAGGGAACACTGAAGCTTTCTTT
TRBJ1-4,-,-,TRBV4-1,CASSQELGNEKLFF,TGCGCCAGCAGCCAAGAGCTCGGTAATGAAAAACTGTTTTTT